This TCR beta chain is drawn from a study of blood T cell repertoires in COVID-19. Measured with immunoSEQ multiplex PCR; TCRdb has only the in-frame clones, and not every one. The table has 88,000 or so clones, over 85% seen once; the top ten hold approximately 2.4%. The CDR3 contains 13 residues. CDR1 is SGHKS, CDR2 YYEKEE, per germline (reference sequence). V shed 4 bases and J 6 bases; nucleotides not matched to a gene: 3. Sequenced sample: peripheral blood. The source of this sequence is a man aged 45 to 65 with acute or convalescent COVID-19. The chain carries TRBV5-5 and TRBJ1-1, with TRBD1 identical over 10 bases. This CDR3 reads CASSLTGGSEAFF. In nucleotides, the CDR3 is TGTGCCAGCAGCCTGACAGGGGGCTCTGAAGCTTTCTTT.